The rows below give T cell receptor beta chains drawn from one sample of a study of OX40 agonist ivuxolimab in advanced cancers. Measured with immunoSEQ multiplex PCR; TCRdb has only the in-frame clones, and not every one. The sample lists roughly 30,000 clones, 70% to 90% occurring once. Source: CD4+ or CD8+ T cells sorted from blood, taken in a trial of the OX40 agonist ivuxolimab. These TCRs come from an adult with an advanced solid tumor such as melanoma, head and neck, liver or kidney cancer. Both conserved end residues are part of each CDR3. D genes are given only for firm matches. A row's size may be missing; if present it is once, few, many or a size class.

J | length | V | size | D | DNA | CDR3
TRBJ2-2 | 17 | TRBV5-6 | NA | TRBD2 | TGTGCCAGCAGCTTGGATGGAGCGGGAGGGTACACCGGGGAGCTGTTTTTT | CASSLDGAGGYTGELFF
TRBJ2-2 | 11 | TRBV27 | few | NA | TGTGCCAGCAGCTACACCGGGGAGCTGTTTTTT | CASSYTGELFF
TRBJ2-1 | 15 | TRBV5-1 | NA | NA | TGCGCCAGCAGCCTTAGCGGACCCTCCTACAATGAGCAGTTCTTC | CASSLSGPSYNEQFF
TRBJ2-3 | 16 | TRBV13 | NA | TRBD2 | TGTGCCAGCAGCCGGGGACTAGCGGGAGGCTCAGATACGCAGTATTTT | CASSRGLAGGSDTQYF
TRBJ2-1 | 17 | TRBV19 | NA | NA | TGTGCCAGTAGTATTACCTTCACAGGGAAACTTTACAATGAGCAGTTCTTC | CASSITFTGKLYNEQFF
TRBJ2-7 | 14 | TRBV7-9 | NA | TRBD1 | TGTGCCAGCAGCCCTGGGACAGGGCTCTCCGAGCAGTACTTC | CASSPGTGLSEQYF
TRBJ2-3 | 16 | TRBV6-4 | few | TRBD1 | TGTGCCAGCAGTGACGAGGCAGGGGGCTACACAGATACGCAGTATTTT | CASSDEAGGYTDTQYF
TRBJ1-1 | 13 | TRBV6-5 | NA | NA | TGTGCCAGCAGCCCCGGGGGGGCCGCTGAAGCTTTCTTT | CASSPGGAAEAFF
TRBJ2-1 | 14 | TRBV15 | NA | NA | TGTGCCACCAGCAGAGGGCAGGGTTACAATGAGCAGTTCTTC | CATSRGQGYNEQFF
TRBJ2-7 | 12 | TRBV29-1 | NA | NA | TGCAGCGTTGAAATTGGCGGAGGCGAGCAGTACTTC | CSVEIGGGEQYF
TRBJ1-1 | 14 | TRBV6-5 | NA | NA | TGTGCCAGCAGTTACTCGGACGGGGGCACTGAAGCTTTCTTT | CASSYSDGGTEAFF
TRBJ1-1 | 14 | TRBV10-1 | NA | TRBD1 | TGCGCCAGCAGTACCGGGACAGGGAACACTGAAGCTTTCTTT | CASSTGTGNTEAFF
TRBJ2-1 | 15 | TRBV11-2 | NA | TRBD1 | TGTGCCAGCAGACGAAATGTCCGGGACAGTAATGAGCAGTTCTTC | CASRRNVRDSNEQFF
TRBJ2-7 | 14 | TRBV6-1 | few | NA | TGTGCCAGCAGTGAATTGGGGGCGACCTACGAGCAGTACTTC | CASSELGATYEQYF
TRBJ2-7 | 16 | TRBV13 | NA | TRBD2 | TGTGCCAGCAGCTCAGGACTAGCGGGGCTCTCCTACGAGCAGTACTTC | CASSSGLAGLSYEQYF
TRBJ2-5 | 15 | TRBV6-1 | NA | TRBD2 | TGTGCCAGCAGCGAGACTAGCGGGAGCCAAGAGACCCAGTACTTC | CASSETSGSQETQYF
TRBJ2-3 | 20 | TRBV7-3 | NA | NA | TGTGCCAGCAGCTTAGTGGGGTGGGCAGTAGCCTCGACTAGCACAGATACGCAGTATTTT | CASSLVGWAVASTSTDTQYF
TRBJ2-7 | 15 | TRBV9 | NA | NA | TGTGCCAGCAGCGTACCCGGGCGCAAATCCTACGAGCAGTACTTC | CASSVPGRKSYEQYF
TRBJ2-3 | 12 | TRBV30 | NA | NA | TGTGCCTGGAGTGGAAGTACAGATACGCAGTATTTT | CAWSGSTDTQYF
TRBJ2-1 | 13 | TRBV7-6 | NA | TRBD2 | TGTGCCAGCAGCCTCGGACTAGCCAATGAGCAGTTCTTC | CASSLGLANEQFF
TRBJ1-1 | 14 | TRBV11-2 | NA | NA | TGTGCCAGCACCCCTTTCGACAGGAACACTGAAGCTTTCTTT | CASTPFDRNTEAFF
TRBJ2-7 | 16 | TRBV9 | NA | TRBD1 | TGTGCCAGCAGCGCATCACAGGGGGCTTTGACCTACGAGCAGTACTTC | CASSASQGALTYEQYF
TRBJ2-7 | 12 | TRBV5-5 | NA | TRBD1 | TGTGCCAGCAGCTGGACAGGCGACGAGCAGTACTTC | CASSWTGDEQYF
TRBJ2-1 | 13 | TRBV6-6 | NA | TRBD2 | TGTGCCAGCAGTTATGGGCGGGGGGGTGAGCAGTTCTTC | CASSYGRGGEQFF
TRBJ2-1 | 12 | TRBV7-2 | NA | NA | TGTGCCAGCAGCTTCAGGGGTAATGAGCAGTTCTTC | CASSFRGNEQFF
TRBJ2-7 | 14 | TRBV10-2 | NA | TRBD1 | TGCGCCAGCGAGACAGGGGGCGCCTCCTACGAGCAGTACTTC | CASETGGASYEQYF
TRBJ2-1 | 15 | TRBV9 | NA | TRBD2 | TGTGCCAGCAGCGTTAGCGGGAGTGACTACAATGAGCAGTTCTTC | CASSVSGSDYNEQFF
TRBJ1-3 | 15 | TRBV7-9 | NA | TRBD1 | TGTGCCAGCAATACAGGGGAGCTCTCTGGAAACACCATATATTTT | CASNTGELSGNTIYF
TRBJ2-7 | 13 | TRBV29-1 | once | NA | TGCAGCGTTGAAGGCCTGAAACCCTACGAGCAGTACTTC | CSVEGLKPYEQYF
TRBJ1-1 | 13 | TRBV5-1 | NA | NA | TGCGCCAGCAGGAACAGGGTCGGGACTGAAGCTTTCTTT | CASRNRVGTEAFF
TRBJ2-7 | 12 | TRBV10-1 | NA | NA | TGCGCCAGCAGGGCCTATCCCTACGAGCAGTACTTC | CASRAYPYEQYF
TRBJ2-5 | 14 | TRBV4-1 | NA | NA | TGCGCCAGCAGCCAAGGGACCGGCAAAGAGACCCAGTACTTC | CASSQGTGKETQYF
TRBJ2-7 | 14 | TRBV28 | NA | TRBD1 | TGTGCCACCGCCGGGACAGGGCTCTCCTACGAGCAGTACTTC | CATAGTGLSYEQYF
TRBJ2-2 | 15 | TRBV15 | NA | NA | TGTGCCACCAGCAGTCGGAATCCGAACACCGGGGAGCTGTTTTTT | CATSSRNPNTGELFF
TRBJ2-7 | 15 | TRBV5-1 | NA | TRBD2 | TGCGCCAGCAGCTTCCGCCGGACTAGCGGCTACGAGCAGTACTTC | CASSFRRTSGYEQYF
TRBJ2-7 | 15 | TRBV7-9 | NA | TRBD2 | TGTGCCAGCAGCCCCATTTCGGGGAGGGTAGCGGAGCAGTACTTC | CASSPISGRVAEQYF
TRBJ2-7 | 10 | TRBV6-1 | few | NA | TGTGCCAGCAATGCCTACGAGCAGTACTTC | CASNAYEQYF
TRBJ1-2 | 14 | TRBV7-6 | NA | NA | TGTGCCAGCAGCTTAGATGGGGGAGGCTATGGCTACACCTTC | CASSLDGGGYGYTF
TRBJ2-2 | 16 | TRBV19 | NA | NA | TGTGCCAGTAGTATATTAGAGGGGGCGAACACCGGGGAGCTGTTTTTT | CASSILEGANTGELFF
TRBJ2-1 | 15 | TRBV6-4 | NA | TRBD2 | TGTGCCAGCAGCGACTTTTCGGACCCGGGGGGTGAGCAGTTCTTC | CASSDFSDPGGEQFF
TRBJ2-3 | 14 | TRBV9 | NA | NA | TGTGCCAGCAGCGGCATCAGGGAGCCAGATACGCAGTATTTT | CASSGIREPDTQYF
TRBJ1-2 | 15 | TRBV7-3 | NA | NA | TGTGCCAGCAGCTCAATTTTTATCGGCCGAGAGGGCTACACCTTC | CASSSIFIGREGYTF
TRBJ1-5 | 14 | TRBV28 | NA | NA | TGTGCCAGCATGTTAGGCTATAGCAATCAGCCCCAGCATTTT | CASMLGYSNQPQHF
TRBJ2-7 | 15 | TRBV2 | NA | NA | TGTGCCAGCAGTTACACCGGCGGGGCGACGTACGAGCAGTACTTC | CASSYTGGATYEQYF
TRBJ2-7 | 16 | TRBV10-1 | NA | NA | TGCGCCATAGATGTTTCTGGTGATAGCCTCAAAGACGAGCAGTACTTC | CAIDVSGDSLKDEQYF
TRBJ2-7 | 13 | TRBV27 | few | NA | TGTGCCAGCAGTTTAGGGTTCTCCTACGAGCAGTACTTC | CASSLGFSYEQYF
TRBJ2-7 | 15 | TRBV14 | NA | TRBD2 | TGTGCCAGCAGCCAAGTCGGCGGGAGCTCCTACGAGCAGTACTTC | CASSQVGGSSYEQYF
TRBJ2-7 | 17 | TRBV9 | once | TRBD2 | TGTGCCAGCAGCCCGGGCCCAGGACTAGCGGGATCCTACGAGCAGTACTTC | CASSPGPGLAGSYEQYF
TRBJ2-7 | 14 | TRBV6-6 | NA | NA | TGTGCCAGCAGTTACTATCGGGGGAACGACGAGCAGTACTTC | CASSYYRGNDEQYF
TRBJ2-2 | 13 | TRBV29-1 | NA | NA | TGCAGCGTTGCCCACCCATACACCGGGGAGCTGTTTTTT | CSVAHPYTGELFF
TRBJ2-1 | 15 | TRBV9 | NA | NA | TGTGCCAGCAGCGTAGGGTCAGCTAGGCACGGTGAGCAGTTCTTC | CASSVGSARHGEQFF
TRBJ2-4 | 14 | TRBV19 | NA | NA | TGTGCCAGCGGACAGCCCGAAGCCAAAAACATTCAGTACTTC | CASGQPEAKNIQYF
TRBJ2-1 | 14 | TRBV5-6 | NA | TRBD1 | TGTGCCAGCAGCCCGGACAGGGGCTACAATGAGCAGTTCTTC | CASSPDRGYNEQFF
TRBJ1-5 | 15 | TRBV5-3 | NA | TRBD1 | TGTGCCAGAAGCCGGACAGGGAGGGGCAATCAGCCCCAGCATTTT | CARSRTGRGNQPQHF
TRBJ2-7 | 15 | TRBV19 | NA | TRBD1 | TGTGCCAGTAGTATGAAGGACAGGGGATTTGCCGAGCAGTACTTC | CASSMKDRGFAEQYF
TRBJ2-1 | 13 | TRBV7-9 | NA | TRBD2 | TGTGCCAGCGGAACTAGCGGGAGAAATGAGCAGTTCTTC | CASGTSGRNEQFF
TRBJ2-1 | 14 | TRBV30 | NA | NA | TGTGCCTGGACTCCCCTAATCGGCCCCAATGAGCAGTTCTTC | CAWTPLIGPNEQFF
TRBJ2-1 | 11 | TRBV30 | once | NA | TGTGCCTGGAGTGTTAATCTTGGGCAGTTCTTC | CAWSVNLGQFF
TRBJ2-1 | 15 | TRBV13 | NA | TRBD2 | TGTGCCAGCAGCGTAGCGGGAGGAGCATACAATGAGCAGTTCTTC | CASSVAGGAYNEQFF
TRBJ2-1 | 15 | TRBV7-9 | NA | TRBD2 | TGTGCCAGCAGCCCCCGACTAGCGCTATACAATGAGCAGTTCTTC | CASSPRLALYNEQFF